The present entry profiles one T cell receptor beta chain with its context. The antigen remains unidentified. The V end lost 1 base, the J end lost 3 bases, and 7 bases lay between the germline ends. Germline CDR1 and CDR2: MGHDK and SYGVNS. The CDR3 consists of 13 residues. These data are taken from a study of cytomegalovirus exposure and HLA in healthy donors. Study in general: The use of the same platform for the 110 or so validation repertoires and the 650 to 850 first-cohort repertoires was reported by a later analysis.

Assay used: immunoSEQ multiplex PCR; TCRdb lists only in-frame clones, some missing. Altogether tens of thousands of clones are present, about 87% being singletons, with the ten largest covering about 3.8%. Findings and limits, study-wide: Subsequent analysis of the roughly 120 validation repertoires found a tendency for first-cohort TCR clusters to co-occur.

Specimen: PBMCs. V is TRBV25-1 and J is TRBJ2-7; D is uncertain. This receptor was identified in a woman aged 18-29 years in good health and CMV-seropositive. The CDR3 bases are TGTGCCAGCAGTGAATTGGAGATCTACGAGCAGTACTTC. Its protein is CASSELEIYEQYF.